This TCR beta chain came from a study of Japanese encephalitis immunity and Zika vaccine responses (dated by TCRdb to about 2021). With regard to the full study: The included participants were given three 5.0 ug doses of alum-adjuvanted ZPIV at weeks 0, 4 and 28. For stimulation, either ZIKV structural-protein peptide pools divided into flavivirus-conserved and non-conserved sets were used, or JEV or YFV peptides matching the pre-vaccination. ZIKV peptides were 15-mers overlapping by 11 residues, selected for NetMHCpan/NetMHCII-predicted epitopes with affinity below 50 nM. TCR repertoires from a few flavivirus-naive individuals were additionally analyzed at weeks 2, 6 and 52 after the start of ZPIV vaccination. The study tested whether prior Japanese encephalitis virus (JEV) or yellow fever virus (YFV) vaccination shaped CD4 T cell responses to the Zika vaccine. One dose of YFV vaccine (YF-VAX) was administered before ZPIV to 11 to 12 participants, and several participants were flavivirus-naive. Several representative participants from each pre-vaccination group were selected for TCR sequencing, using samples from week 0 (after pre-vaccination and before ZPIV) and week 52. Approximately 12 participants were given two doses of JEV vaccine (IXIARO) 28 days apart, two to three months before the first ZPIV dose.

Receptor amplification or capture employed 5' RACE. Before sequencing, the TCRbeta libraries were pooled in proportion to the number of cells sorted for each library. RNAzol RT was used to extract total RNA from the sorted cells, and cDNA was then synthesized using an oligo(dT) primer together with a template-switching oligo. The TCRbeta V-CDR3-J region was amplified by PCR between a SMARTer oligo primer and a TCRbeta constant-region primer using Kapa HiFi. A second PCR attached Illumina adaptors and sample-specific index barcodes, followed by HighPrep bead cleanup and Bioanalyzer confirmation of a band of roughly 650 bp. Sequencing of the libraries was done on an Illumina MiSeq using 2x151 bp paired-end reads. The published analysis was carried out like this. An in-house Java program demultiplexed the reads, while MiXCR assigned TCRbeta annotations and counted clonotypes. Repertoire overlap used Morisita-Horn indices from the R package vegan, with UPGMA clustering and Circos plots of recurring clonotypes. Shannon diversity and richness were normalized to the highest possible value given the input cell numbers, yielding values from 0 to 1. CDR3beta sequences were aligned using MUSCLE, distances were calculated using SeqinR, and multidimensional scaling was plotted in R. TCRdb reanalyzed the raw reads on its own, using fastp at Q25 for trimming and MiXCR for clone calling, and kept in-frame beta chains. Duplicate CDR3 protein sequences are folded into a single record with the most common DNA and genes. Here the V and J calls rest on TCRdb's processing, not on the authors' analysis. Within this sample are about 550 distinct CDR3 sequences, with under 2.5% of them counted one time only. In total, the top ten clones hold 20% to 25% of the sample.

After labeling with CellTrace CFSE, PBMCs were cultured for 6 days in RPMI containing about 8.1% human serum along with peptide pools, each at 1 ug/mL. On a BD FACSAria, proliferating CD4 T cells were sorted without fixation as live CD56-CD19-CD16-CD3+CD4+ CFSE-low cells. The enrolled adults were healthy and tested seronegative for ZIKV, JEV, YFV, DENV and WNV on microneutralization screening. The samples were drawn from a phase 1 trial of an alum-adjuvanted Zika purified-inactivated virus (ZPIV) vaccine that was randomized, double-blinded and placebo-controlled. Peripheral blood mononuclear cells were isolated using a standard procedure and then kept frozen in liquid nitrogen until they were used. Broader findings and caveats from the paper: Samples grouped by participant and showed no similarity between individuals, suggesting that no public TCRs were detected. Only a few individuals showed CD8 T cell responses to the ZIKV peptide pools, and those responses were of very low magnitude. Sample size limitations prevented peptide-pool deconvolution, so the individual peptides driving cross-reactive responses were not identified. The analysis covered only a subset of trial participants who had three doses and adequate samples, rather than the whole vaccinated cohort. JEV-pre-vaccinated donors showed higher repertoire similarity across time-points and stimulations than YFV-pre-vaccinated donors, indicating more clonotypes common to ZIKV and JEV stimulation. After ZPIV, a significant decrease in repertoire richness of CD4 T cells responding to conserved ZIKV epitopes was observed in JEV-pre-vaccinated donors.

This clonotype is labeled large (0.1 to 1%). No quality values exist for individual bases; no much larger clone is one base distant. The sequenced sample was antigen-activated CD4+ T cells from blood, cultured, obtained during a Zika inactivated vaccine study. The TCR originated in an adult woman who received an inactivated Zika virus vaccine.

For the CDR3, the sequence is CASSGDRGLTNEKLFF. The DNA reads TGTGCCAGCAGTGGGGACAGGGGGTTAACTAATGAAAAACTGTTTTTT. The sequence links TRBV6-1 to TRBJ1-4; 11 bases in the junction line up with TRBD1. The CDR3 covers 16 residues, taking in both the cysteine and the phenylalanine. Of all the DNA, just the CDR3 is kept, 48 bases in frame from base 1. V loses 4 bases at its end and J loses 1 base; junction bases beyond the gene matches: 2. CDR1 MNHNS and CDR2 SASEGT were looked up in the germline V gene.